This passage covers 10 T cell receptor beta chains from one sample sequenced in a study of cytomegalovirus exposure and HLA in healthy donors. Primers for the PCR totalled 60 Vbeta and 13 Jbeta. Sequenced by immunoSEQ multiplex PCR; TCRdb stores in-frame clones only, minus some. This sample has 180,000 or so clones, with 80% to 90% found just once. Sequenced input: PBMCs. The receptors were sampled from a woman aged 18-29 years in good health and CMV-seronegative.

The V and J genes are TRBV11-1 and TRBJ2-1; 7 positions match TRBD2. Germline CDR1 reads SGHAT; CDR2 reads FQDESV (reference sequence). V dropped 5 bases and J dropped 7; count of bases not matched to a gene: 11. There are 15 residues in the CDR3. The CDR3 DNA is TGTGCCAGCAGCCCTCTGGCGGGAGAGGTGAATGAGCAGTTCTTC. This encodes CASSPLAGEVNEQFF.

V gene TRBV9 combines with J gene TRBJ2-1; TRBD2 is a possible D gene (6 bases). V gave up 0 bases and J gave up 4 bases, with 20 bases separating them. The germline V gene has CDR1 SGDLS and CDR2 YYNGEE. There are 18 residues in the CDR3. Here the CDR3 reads CASSVANYGTGDYNEQFF. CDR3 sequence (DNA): TGTGCCAGCAGCGTAGCGAACTACGGGACGGGGGATTACAATGAGCAGTTCTTC.

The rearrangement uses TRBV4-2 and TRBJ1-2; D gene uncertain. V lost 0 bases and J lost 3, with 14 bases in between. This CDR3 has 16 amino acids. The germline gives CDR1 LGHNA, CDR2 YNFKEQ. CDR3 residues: CASSQDREGFHYGYTF. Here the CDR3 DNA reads TGTGCCAGCAGCCAAGATCGGGAGGGCTTCCACTATGGCTACACCTTC.

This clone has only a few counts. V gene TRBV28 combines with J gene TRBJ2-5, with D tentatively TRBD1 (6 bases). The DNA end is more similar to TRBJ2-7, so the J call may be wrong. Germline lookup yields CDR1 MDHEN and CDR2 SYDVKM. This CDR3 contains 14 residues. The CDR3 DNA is TGTGCCAGCAGCCCAACAGGGCAAATCTACGAGCAGTACTTC. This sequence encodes CASSPTGQIYEQYF.

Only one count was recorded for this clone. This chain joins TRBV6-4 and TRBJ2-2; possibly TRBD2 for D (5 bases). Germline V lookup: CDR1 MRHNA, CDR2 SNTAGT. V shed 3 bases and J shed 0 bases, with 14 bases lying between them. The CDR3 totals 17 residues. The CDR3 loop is CASSERAFQANTGELFF. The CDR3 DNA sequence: TGTGCCAGCAGTGAGAGGGCCTTCCAAGCGAACACCGGGGAGCTGTTTTTT.

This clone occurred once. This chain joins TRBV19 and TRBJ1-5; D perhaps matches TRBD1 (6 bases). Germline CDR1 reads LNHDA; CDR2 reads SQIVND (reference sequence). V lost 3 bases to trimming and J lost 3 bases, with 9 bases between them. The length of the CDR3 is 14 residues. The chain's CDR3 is CASSMDSDNQPQHF. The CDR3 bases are TGTGCCAGTAGTATGGACAGCGACAATCAGCCCCAGCATTTT.

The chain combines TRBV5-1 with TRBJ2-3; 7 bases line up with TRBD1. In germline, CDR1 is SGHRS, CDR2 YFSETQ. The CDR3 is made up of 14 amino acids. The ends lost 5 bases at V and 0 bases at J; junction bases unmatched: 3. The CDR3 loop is CASSQGVSTDTQYF. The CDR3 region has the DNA TGCGCCAGCAGTCAGGGGGTGAGCACAGATACGCAGTATTTT.

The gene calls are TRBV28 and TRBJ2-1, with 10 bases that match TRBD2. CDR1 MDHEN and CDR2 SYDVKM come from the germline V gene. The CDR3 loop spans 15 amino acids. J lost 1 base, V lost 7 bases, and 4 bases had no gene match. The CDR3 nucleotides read TGTGCCAGCAACCCTAGCGGGGGTTCCTACAATGAGCAGTTCTTC. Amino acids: CASNPSGGSYNEQFF. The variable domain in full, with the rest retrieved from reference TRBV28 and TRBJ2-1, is DVKVTQSSRYLVKRTGEKVFLECVQDMDHENMFWYRQDPGLGLRLIYFSYDVKMKEKGDIPEGYSVSREKKERFSLILESASTNQTSMYLCASNPSGGSYNEQFFGPGTRLTVL.

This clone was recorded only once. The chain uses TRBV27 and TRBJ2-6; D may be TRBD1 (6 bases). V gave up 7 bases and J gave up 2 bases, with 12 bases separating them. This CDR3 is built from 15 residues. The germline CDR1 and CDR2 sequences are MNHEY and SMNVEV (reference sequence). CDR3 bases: TGTGCCAGCACTTTGTCAGGGGCTGGGGCCAACGTCCTGACTTTC. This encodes CASTLSGAGANVLTF. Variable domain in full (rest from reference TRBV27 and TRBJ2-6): EAQVTQNPRYLITVTGKKLTVTCSQNMNHEYMSWYRQDPGLGLRQIYYSMNVEVTDKGDVPEGYKVSRKEKRNFPLILESPSPNQTSLYFCASTLSGAGANVLTFGAGSRLTVL.

CDR3 nucleotide sequence: TGTGCCAGCAGCAAGAAAGGGGGAACCTACGAGCAGTACTTC. Translating it yields CASSKKGGTYEQYF. The chain couples TRBV5-4 to TRBJ2-7; D perhaps matches TRBD1 (6 bases). The CDR3 is 14 residues long. Trimming cost V 4 bases and J 2 bases, with 13 bases left between them. CDR1 is SGHNT, CDR2 YYREEE, per germline (reference sequence). Full variable domain (rest looked up from reference TRBV5-4 and TRBJ2-7): ETGVTQSPTHLIKTRGQQVTLRCSSQSGHNTVSWYQQALGQGPQFIFQYYREEENGRGNFPPRFSGLQFPNYSSELNVNALELDDSALYLCASSKKGGTYEQYFGPGTRLTVT.